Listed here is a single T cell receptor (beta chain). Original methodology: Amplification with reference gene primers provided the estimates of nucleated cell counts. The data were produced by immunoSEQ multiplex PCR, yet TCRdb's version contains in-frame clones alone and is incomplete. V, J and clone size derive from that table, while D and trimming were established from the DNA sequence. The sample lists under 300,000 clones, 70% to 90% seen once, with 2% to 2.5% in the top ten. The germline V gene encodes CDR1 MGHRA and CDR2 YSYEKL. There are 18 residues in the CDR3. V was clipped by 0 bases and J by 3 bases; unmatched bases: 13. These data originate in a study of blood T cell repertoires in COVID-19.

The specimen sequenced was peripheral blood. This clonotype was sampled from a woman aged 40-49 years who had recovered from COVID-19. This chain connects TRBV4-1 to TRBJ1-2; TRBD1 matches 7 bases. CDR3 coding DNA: TGCGCCAGCAGCCAAGAAAGGGGGCCTGGGGTAGGTGACTATGGCTACACCTTC. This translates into CASSQERGPGVGDYGYTF.